These 15 T cell receptor beta chains were all obtained from the same sample, sequenced in a study of blood T cell repertoires in COVID-19. The method was immunoSEQ multiplex PCR; TCRdb's version includes in-frame clones alone and lacks a portion of them. Of about 220,000 clones in the sample, roughly 84% are singletons; the top ten hold about 20%. Sequenced: peripheral blood. The receptors shown here come from a man younger than 45 with active or convalescent COVID-19.

This clone was seen more than once but under ten times. This rearrangement joins TRBV5-1 to TRBJ2-7; no clear D gene. Trimming took off 7 bases at V and 3 bases at J, with 14 bases between the two ends. There are 13 residues in the CDR3. Germline V gene data show CDR1 as SGHRS and CDR2 as YFSETQ. The CDR3 region is CASAVGTLYEQYF. The CDR3 DNA sequence: TGCGCCAGCGCGGTAGGTACCCTCTACGAGCAGTACTTC.

The rearrangement uses TRBV25-1 and TRBJ2-1; 7 nucleotides align to TRBD2. Germline trimming cut 8 bases from V and 14 bases from J; bases unmatched to any gene: 9. Germline V gene lookup returns CDR1 MGHDK and CDR2 SYGVNS. The CDR3 runs 11 residues. CDR3 protein: CASGAGPLKFF. The CDR3 DNA reads as TGTGCCAGCGGAGCGGGACCCCTAAAGTTCTTC.

This chain connects TRBV19 to TRBJ2-7, with D tentatively TRBD2 (5 bases). The CDR3 loop spans 14 amino acids. V was trimmed by 5 bases and J by 0 bases, leaving 11 bases between them. The germline CDR1 and CDR2 sequences are LNHDA and SQIVND (reference sequence). Here the CDR3 DNA reads TGTGCCAGTAGTGTCACGGCGGGCTCCTACGAGCAGTACTTC. This gives the protein CASSVTAGSYEQYF.

This chain uses TRBV7-2 with TRBJ1-5, with D hard to call. The germline V and J ends were trimmed by 6 bases and 3 bases, with 15 bases remaining between them. CDR1 is SGHTA, CDR2 FQGNSA, per germline. This CDR3 has 15 amino acids. This CDR3 reads CASSQGGTSNQPQHF. CDR3 nucleotide sequence: TGTGCCAGCAGTCAAGGAGGCACTTCCAATCAGCCCCAGCATTTT.

The chain is built from TRBV9 and TRBJ2-1; D call uncertain. Between the trimmed V and J ends, which lost 4 bases and 8 bases, there was a span of 16 bases. The length of the CDR3 is 14 residues. From germline, CDR1 is SGDLS and CDR2 YYNGEE. The CDR3 is CASSLGSLGYEQFF. Written as DNA, the CDR3 is TGTGCCAGCAGCCTAGGGTCCCTGGGCTATGAGCAGTTCTTC.

V and J are TRBV10-2 and TRBJ2-7; perhaps TRBD1 as D (6 bases). There are 12 residues in the CDR3. The germline V gene encodes CDR1 WSHSY and CDR2 SAAADI. The CDR3 region has the DNA TGCGCAGTCAGGGACAACTCCTACGAGCAGTACTTC. Translated: CAVRDNSYEQYF.

CDR3 in DNA: TGTGCCAGCAGTTCCGGGACAGGGGGCTCACCCCTCCACTTT. Translating it yields CASSSGTGGSPLHF. The V call is TRBV27, the J call TRBJ1-6, with TRBD1 identical over 12 bases. V was clipped by 4 bases and J by 10 bases; unmatched bases: 2. The CDR3 is made up of 14 amino acids. Germline V gives CDR1 MNHEY, CDR2 SMNVEV (reference sequence).

V usage is TRBV30 and J usage is TRBJ2-2; D remains unclear. The CDR3 spans 11 residues. Germline assignment: CDR1 GTSNPN and CDR2 SVGIG (reference sequence). Trimming removed 0 bases from V and 8 bases from J, with 4 bases in between. CDR3 in amino acids: CAWSVAGELFF. The CDR3 bases are TGTGCCTGGAGTGTAGCAGGGGAGCTGTTTTTT.

The chain links TRBV5-4 to TRBJ1-1; no clear D gene. This CDR3 has 14 residues. V was pared by 4 bases and J by 1 base, with 11 bases between. The germline V gene has CDR1 SGHNT and CDR2 YYREEE (reference sequence). The DNA for the CDR3 is TGTGCCAGCAGCCGATCGAGAGAGAACACTGAAGCTTTCTTT. Translation gives CASSRSRENTEAFF.

This clone was observed a single time. The genes are TRBV5-4 and TRBJ2-7; tentatively, D is TRBD2 (6 bases). The CDR3 length is 13 residues. Germline-derived CDR1 and CDR2 are SGHNT and YYREEE (reference sequence). V was cut by 2 bases and J by 5 bases, with 11 bases left in between. In DNA, the CDR3 is TGTGCCAGCAGCTTTGGCGGGAATGACGAGCAGTACTTC. Protein sequence: CASSFGGNDEQYF.

This chain joins TRBV19 and TRBJ2-2, with 9 nucleotides matching TRBD2. The CDR3 length is 14 residues. Germline CDR1 reads LNHDA; CDR2 reads SQIVND (reference sequence). The ends lost 5 bases at V and 7 bases at J; junction bases unmatched: 5. The CDR3 here is CASSLAGGFGELFF. The CDR3 DNA reads as TGTGCCAGTAGTCTGGCGGGGGGGTTCGGGGAGCTGTTTTTT.

The V gene is TRBV28, the J gene TRBJ1-2; 7 bases agree with TRBD1. Germline V gene data show CDR1 as MDHEN and CDR2 as SYDVKM. J lost 4 bases, V lost 5 bases, and 4 bases had no gene match. CDR3 length: 13 residues. Here the CDR3 reads CASSLAGGYGYTF. The CDR3 nucleotides are TGTGCCAGCAGTCTTGCAGGGGGCTATGGCTACACCTTC.

V is TRBV19 and J is TRBJ1-4; D is perhaps TRBD1 (5 bases). CDR1 is LNHDA and CDR2 is SQIVND in the germline V gene (reference sequence). There are 12 residues in the CDR3. The V and J ends lost 5 bases and 8 bases respectively, with 9 bases between them. The CDR3 spells CASSQGSEKLFF. CDR3 in DNA: TGTGCCAGTAGTCAGGGTAGCGAAAAACTGTTTTTT.

This clone has a single count. This chain links TRBV19 with TRBJ2-7, with D perhaps matching TRBD1 (6 bases). CDR1 is LNHDA, CDR2 SQIVND, per germline (reference sequence). V shed 6 bases and J shed 3 bases, with 12 bases lying between them. This CDR3 spans 13 amino acids. CDR3 nucleotide sequence: TGTGCCAGTAGCCCTGGGACAAGCTACGAGCAGTACTTC. This sequence encodes CASSPGTSYEQYF.

This clone was seen more than once but under ten times. CDR3 amino acids: CASSLEGSNEQYF. Here the CDR3 DNA reads TGCGCCAGCAGCCTTGAGGGCAGTAACGAGCAGTACTTC. The chain carries TRBV4-3 and TRBJ2-7, with TRBD2 as a possible D gene (5 bases). The germline V and J ends were trimmed by 4 bases and 5 bases, with 12 bases remaining between them. Germline V gene sequence: CDR1 LGHNA, CDR2 YSLEER. The CDR3 consists of 13 residues.